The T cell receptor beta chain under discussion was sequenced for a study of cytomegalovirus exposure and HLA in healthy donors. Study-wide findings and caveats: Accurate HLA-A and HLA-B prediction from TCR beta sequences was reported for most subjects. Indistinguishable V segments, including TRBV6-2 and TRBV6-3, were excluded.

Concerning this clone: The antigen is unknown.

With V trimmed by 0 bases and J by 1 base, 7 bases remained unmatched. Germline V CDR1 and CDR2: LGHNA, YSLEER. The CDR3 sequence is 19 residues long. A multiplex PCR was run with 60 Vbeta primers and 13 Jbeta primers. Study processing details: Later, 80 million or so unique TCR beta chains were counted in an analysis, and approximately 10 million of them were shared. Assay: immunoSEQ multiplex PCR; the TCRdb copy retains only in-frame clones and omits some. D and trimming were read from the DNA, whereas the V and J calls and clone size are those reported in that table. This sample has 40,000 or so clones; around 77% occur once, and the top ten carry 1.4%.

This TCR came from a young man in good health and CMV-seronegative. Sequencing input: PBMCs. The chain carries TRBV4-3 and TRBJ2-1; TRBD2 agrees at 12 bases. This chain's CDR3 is CASSQEGLAGGPSYNEQFF. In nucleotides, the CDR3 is TGCGCCAGCAGCCAAGAGGGGCTAGCGGGAGGGCCATCCTACAATGAGCAGTTCTTC.